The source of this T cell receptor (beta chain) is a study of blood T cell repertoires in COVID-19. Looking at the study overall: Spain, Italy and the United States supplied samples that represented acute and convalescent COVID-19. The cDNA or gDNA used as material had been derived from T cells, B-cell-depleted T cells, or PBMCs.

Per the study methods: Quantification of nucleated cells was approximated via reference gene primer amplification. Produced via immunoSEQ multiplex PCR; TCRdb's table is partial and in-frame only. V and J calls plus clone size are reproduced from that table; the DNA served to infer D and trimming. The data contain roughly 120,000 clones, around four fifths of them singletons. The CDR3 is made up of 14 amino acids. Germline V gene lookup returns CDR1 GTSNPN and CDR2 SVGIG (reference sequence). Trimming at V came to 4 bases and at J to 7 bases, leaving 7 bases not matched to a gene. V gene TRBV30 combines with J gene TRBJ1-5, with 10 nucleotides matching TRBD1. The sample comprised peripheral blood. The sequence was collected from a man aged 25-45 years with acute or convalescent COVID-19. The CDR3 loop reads CAWTGQGKSQPQHF. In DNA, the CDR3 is TGTGCCTGGACGGGACAGGGGAAAAGCCAGCCCCAGCATTTT.